This TCR beta chain was recovered during a study of T-cell reconstitution after alpha-beta-depleted transplantation in children. Deletions cut 2 bases from V and 4 bases from J, with 11 bases between. Looked up from germline, CDR1 is MDHEN and CDR2 is SYDVKM. The CDR3 loop spans 14 amino acids. Library preparation (for TCRbeta) was performed with unique molecular identifiers. TCRdb recomputed calls from the PCR reads with MiXCR, one row per CDR3 protein. The sample includes about 640,000 distinct CDR3 sequences, under 15% of them seen just once. The table lists this clonotype with a few counts. V usage is TRBV28 and J usage is TRBJ2-5; D is ambiguous. This sample comprised PBMCs, mostly from graft donor cells, obtained 360 days after TCRalphabeta/CD19-depleted stem cell transplant. This TCR was sampled from a male patient between 10 and 17 years old who had a stem cell transplant for acute myeloid leukemia, so the T cells may come from the graft donor. The CDR3 bases are TGTGCCAGCAGTTTACTGGACCCAGCAGAGACCCAGTACTTC. Its protein is CASSLLDPAETQYF.